The rows below give T cell receptor beta chains drawn from one sample of a study of blood T cell repertoires in COVID-19. The data were produced by immunoSEQ multiplex PCR, yet TCRdb's version contains in-frame clones alone and is incomplete. The table includes about 230,000 clones, around 88% detected once. Material: PBMCs or T cells enriched from blood (not recorded which). Receptors originate from a middle-aged woman with acute COVID-19. CDR3s include the opening cysteine and the closing phenylalanine or tryptophan. The D gene is left open where the match is weak. Expanded clones are given a class, and other clones once, few, many or no size at all.

V	J	D	size	CDR3	DNA
TRBV15	TRBJ2-3	-	-	CATKTRATDTQYF	TGTGCCACTAAGACTAGGGCCACAGATACGCAGTATTTT
TRBV7-2	TRBJ1-2	-	-	CASSSLTGGYTF	TGTGCCAGCAGCTCACTGACGGGAGGCTACACCTTC
TRBV7-6	TRBJ1-1	TRBD1	-	CASSTGAAEAFF	TGTGCCAGCAGCACAGGGGCCGCTGAAGCTTTCTTT
TRBV11-3	TRBJ2-5	-	-	CASSLVQGGEETQYF	TGTGCCAGCAGCTTAGTACAGGGTGGTGAAGAGACCCAGTACTTC
TRBV7-9	TRBJ1-1	TRBD1	-	CASSSSRTGGAMNTEAFF	TGTGCCAGCAGCTCTAGCCGGACAGGGGGCGCCATGAACACTGAAGCTTTCTTT
TRBV7-9	TRBJ2-1	-	-	CASSLPTGINEQFF	TGTGCCAGCAGCCTCCCTACAGGGATCAATGAGCAGTTCTTC
TRBV7-2	TRBJ2-3	TRBD1	-	CASSLGRQGSDTQYF	TGTGCCAGCAGCTTAGGACGACAGGGATCAGATACGCAGTATTTT
TRBV20-1	TRBJ2-3	TRBD2	-	CSASDRGGTDTQYF	TGCAGTGCTAGTGACCGGGGGGGCACAGATACGCAGTATTTT
TRBV2	TRBJ2-7	TRBD1	-	CASSRGRTSYEQYF	TGTGCCAGCTCCAGGGGGCGGACATCCTACGAGCAGTACTTC
TRBV2	TRBJ2-1	TRBD2	-	CASILAGQYNEQFF	TGTGCCAGCATTCTAGCGGGGCAGTACAATGAGCAGTTCTTC
TRBV7-2	TRBJ1-2	-	-	CASSLALSQGSGYTF	TGTGCCAGCAGCTTAGCGCTAAGCCAGGGGAGTGGCTACACCTTC
TRBV10-2	TRBJ1-6	-	-	CASSESLGDSYNSPLHF	TGCGCCAGCAGTGAGTCGCTAGGGGACTCCTATAATTCACCCCTCCACTTT
TRBV4-3	TRBJ2-5	-	-	CASSQGREPPNQETQYF	TGCGCCAGCAGCCAGGGTAGGGAGCCACCGAACCAAGAGACCCAGTACTTC
TRBV4-3	TRBJ1-1	TRBD1	once	CASSQAQGTEAFF	TGCGCCAGCAGCCAGGCACAGGGGACTGAAGCTTTCTTT
TRBV4-2	TRBJ2-2	TRBD2	-	CASSQERPSGANTGELFF	TGTGCCAGCAGCCAAGAACGTCCTAGCGGGGCAAACACCGGGGAGCTGTTTTTT
TRBV19	TRBJ2-4	TRBD1	-	CASSHGQGVTNAKNIQYF	TGTGCCAGTAGCCATGGACAGGGGGTAACGAATGCCAAAAACATTCAGTACTTC
TRBV29-1	TRBJ1-2	-	-	CSVDAFSPHGYTF	TGCAGCGTTGACGCGTTTTCGCCTCACGGCTACACCTTC
TRBV11-2	TRBJ2-5	TRBD2	-	CASRPGETGGETQYF	TGTGCCAGCAGGCCGGGTGAGACGGGAGGGGAGACCCAGTACTTC
TRBV24-1	TRBJ2-5	-	-	CATSDWAGRKQETQYF	TGTGCCACCAGTGATTGGGCAGGGAGGAAACAAGAGACCCAGTACTTC
TRBV12-3/TRBV12-4	TRBJ1-5	-	once	CASRGQVNQPQHF	TGTGCCAGCAGGGGGCAGGTCAATCAGCCCCAGCATTTT
TRBV7-9	TRBJ2-3	TRBD1	once	CASSWSGSDRVTDTQYF	TGTGCCAGCAGCTGGTCTGGGTCGGACAGGGTCACAGATACGCAGTATTTT
TRBV9	TRBJ2-3	TRBD2	-	CASSVAGGGTDTQYF	TGTGCCAGCAGCGTGGCGGGAGGGGGCACAGATACGCAGTATTTT
TRBV30	TRBJ2-5	TRBD2	-	CAWKGPAGGQETQYF	TGTGCCTGGAAGGGTCCAGCGGGGGGGCAAGAGACCCAGTACTTC
TRBV13	TRBJ1-4	-	-	CASSRQGGANEKLFF	TGTGCCAGCAGCCGGCAGGGAGGAGCTAATGAAAAACTGTTTTTT
TRBV10-2	TRBJ2-7	TRBD1	-	CASSHPYGTAKSYEQYF	TGCGCCAGCAGTCACCCTTACGGGACAGCGAAATCCTACGAGCAGTACTTC
TRBV4-1	TRBJ1-6	-	-	CASSQERMKIGGAYNSPLHF	TGCGCCAGCAGCCAAGAACGGATGAAGATCGGCGGGGCGTATAATTCACCCCTCCACTTT
TRBV5-4	TRBJ1-4	-	-	CASSVDGYNEKLFF	TGTGCCAGCAGCGTTGACGGGTATAATGAAAAACTGTTTTTT
TRBV30	TRBJ1-5	TRBD1	-	CAWRPGQGGQPQHF	TGTGCCTGGAGACCCGGACAGGGGGGTCAGCCCCAGCATTTT
TRBV7-2	TRBJ2-3	-	few	CASSTGRSTDTQYF	TGTGCCAGCAGCACAGGACGGAGCACAGATACGCAGTATTTT
TRBV13	TRBJ1-4	-	-	CASSSRPRGNEKLFF	TGTGCCAGCAGCTCAAGGCCCAGGGGAAATGAAAAACTGTTTTTT
TRBV6-5	TRBJ1-2	-	-	CASSYGTLTNYGYTF	TGTGCCAGCAGTTACGGGACACTTACGAACTATGGCTACACCTTC
TRBV6-5	TRBJ2-3	-	few	CASSKQSDTQYF	TGTGCCAGCAGCAAACAATCAGATACGCAGTATTTT
TRBV6-5	TRBJ2-3	-	-	CATFRGASTDTQYF	TGTGCCACCTTCCGTGGGGCAAGCACAGATACGCAGTATTTT
TRBV7-9	TRBJ1-6	-	-	CASSTRGFNSPLHF	TGTGCCAGCAGCACAAGGGGGTTCAATTCACCCCTCCACTTT
TRBV6-1	TRBJ2-2	TRBD2	-	CASSEDLAGYTGELFF	TGTGCCAGCAGTGAGGACCTAGCGGGTTACACCGGGGAGCTGTTTTTT
TRBV19	TRBJ1-4	-	-	CASSIQGINSEKLFF	TGTGCCAGTAGTATCCAGGGGATCAACTCTGAAAAACTGTTTTTT
TRBV7-2	TRBJ2-3	TRBD2	-	CASSLDGTRNTQYF	TGTGCCAGCAGCTTAGACGGGACTAGGAATACGCAGTATTTT
TRBV29-1	TRBJ1-1	-	-	CSAPGWGVGSEAFF	TGCAGCGCCCCGGGGTGGGGAGTAGGTTCTGAAGCTTTCTTT
TRBV4-2	TRBJ2-3	TRBD2	-	CASSQDSAGVGTDTQYF	TGTGCCAGCAGCCAAGACAGTGCGGGGGTGGGCACAGATACGCAGTATTTT